This T cell receptor beta chain emerged from a study of blood T cells in healthy people across ages. The second PCR ran roughly 6 to 11 cycles with a sample-barcoded 5' primer and J-beta primers. Each TCR beta cDNA got a 12-nucleotide random molecular identifier. TCRdb independently ran MiXCR on the 5' RACE reads; one entry per CDR3 protein. This sample has roughly 1.7 million distinct CDR3 sequences, with about 35% found just once. This CDR3 has 13 residues. V was cut by 6 bases and J by 7 bases, with 15 bases left in between. The sequence was obtained from a woman aged 25-40 years in good health. The sample taken for sequencing was blood. The chain has TRBV12-3 or TRBV12-4 and TRBJ1-1, with D uncertain. CDR3 nucleotides: TGTGCCAGCAGCTTGGACGCAATCGGTGAAGCTTTCTTT. It encodes CASSLDAIGEAFF.